Below, one TCR beta chain is given with its context. A few counts support this clonotype. Its antigen is currently not known. Nothing much larger sits one base from this clone, and base qualities are not available. Library preparation employed PCR. DNA from cultured CD4+ T cells underwent TCR sequencing with the Oncomine TCR Beta short-read assay at the Johns Hopkins FTIC core. Genomic DNA was extracted from the cultured CD4+ T cells with the QIAamp micro DNA kit. Oncomine TCR Beta libraries made from cultured CD4+ T cells were pooled using unique dual indexes and sequenced on an Illumina iSeq 100. From the authors' description of their analysis: Non-productive sequences were removed, and CDR3s that did not start with C, did not end with F or W, or were shorter than 7 amino acids were discarded. The MANAFEST web application identified antigen-specific clonotypes by comparing peptide-stimulated wells against reference wells and other culture wells. Positive clones required FDR below 0.05, an odds ratio above 5, and productive frequency above 0.1% in at least two of three replicate wells. Clonotypes that were significantly expanded in both SARS-CoV-2 spike wells and at least one common cold coronavirus spike condition were defined as cross-reactive. Similarity between CDR3 sequences was evaluated in R version 3.6.1 using Levenshtein distances (stringdist) and unrooted phylogenetic trees (ape). The public sequencing data were trimmed at Q25 with fastp and processed into clonotypes with MiXCR by TCRdb, which kept only in-frame beta chains. Each CDR3 protein gets just one entry, which takes the most common genes and DNA from the rows behind it. TCRdb assigned the V and J calls; the authors' analysis was not used. The sample includes about 12,000 distinct CDR3 sequences, with 61% observed a single time. The ten biggest clones cover over 10% of the sample.

The data were obtained in a study of vaccination and CD4 T cells after COVID-19 (dated by TCRdb to 2022 to 2024). Turning to the overall study: Convalescent patients had a positive SARS-CoV-2 result on nasal swab PCR, and of these patients, under ten had mild disease and one had severe disease. Post-COVID blood samples from convalescent patients were collected a median of around 110 days after diagnosis, with a range of roughly 30 to 170 days. The time from the second vaccine dose to post-vaccine blood sampling had a median of around 72 days and ranged from about 14 to 241 days. Participants got two doses of the Pfizer-BioNTech BNT162b2 vaccine (n=8) or two doses of the Moderna mRNA-1273 vaccine (n=2). Control cultures received a CEFX viral epitope pool as the positive control, an HIV-1 Nef peptide pool as the negative control, or no peptide. For stimulating the cultures, overlapping spike peptide pools were used, derived from SARS-CoV-2 as well as from the common cold coronaviruses HCoV-NL63, HCoV-OC43 and HCoV-229E. In the convalescent cohort there were six males and four females, among whom were two Hispanic individuals, seven Caucasians, two Asians and one multiracial person. The spike-specific CD4+ TCR repertoire was compared before and after mRNA vaccination in 10 to 11 COVID-19 convalescent patients and a handful of infection-naive healthy vaccine recipients.

This specimen's treatment or condition label, per the study, means: roughly ten-day PBMC culture with coronavirus spike peptide pools or control peptides (ViraFEST assay). The study used the ViraFEST assay, which expanded antigen-specific T cells with peptide pools and then identified expanded clonotypes by TCR sequencing. The convalescent patients' positive SARS-CoV-2 PCR tests were from March to December 2020, which was before the Alpha, Beta and Delta variants emerged in the United States. Each well held around 2 million PBMCs cultured with roughly 10 ug/ml peptide pools in IMDM containing 5% human AB serum and about 10 IU/ml IL-2. On days 3 and 7, half of the culture medium was replaced with fresh IL-2-containing medium. After less than twelve days of culture, CD4+ T cells were isolated by negative selection with the EasySep CD4+ T cell isolation kit. Ficoll-Paque Plus gradient centrifugation was used to isolate PBMCs from whole blood, and the isolated PBMCs were then either used fresh or cryopreserved at -140C. Triplicate wells were generally used for each culture condition.

What the work shows at the level of the full study, not this receptor alone: Of the vaccine-specific clones found in convalescent patients, nearly all (304 of 307) were mono-reactive for SARS-CoV-2 spike instead of being cross-reactive with common cold coronaviruses. The median number of SARS-CoV-2-reactive clonotypes rose from under 25 after infection to roughly 40 after vaccination, but the change was not significant. The study included relatively few convalescent patients and did not analyze early timepoints after natural infection. In convalescent patients, a median around 90% of post-vaccine SARS-CoV-2-reactive clones were detected only after vaccination, suggesting vaccine-specific priming.

The sequence came from a human donor who had recovered from COVID-19. The sequenced sample consisted of CD4+ T cells from blood, cultured in vitro.

The CDR3 corresponds to CASSPRIYSNQPQHF. In nucleotides, the sequence is TGTGCCAGCAGTCCCAGGATTTATAGCAATCAGCCCCAGCATTTT. The chain is assembled from TRBV27 and TRBJ1-5, with the D segment identity uncertain. CDR1 and CDR2 were assigned from the germline V gene (reference sequence) as MNHEY and SMNVEV. The CDR3 starts with the cysteine, ends with the phenylalanine, and has 15 residues. Only CDR3 DNA is held: 45 bases, read in frame from base 1. The junction carries 11 bases between V and J, which are trimmed by 5 bases and 0 bases respectively.